The 17 T cell receptor beta chains presented below share a single source sample, sequenced in a study of OX40 agonist ivuxolimab in advanced cancers. Sequencing used immunoSEQ multiplex PCR; TCRdb keeps in-frame clones, though not all of them. Of around 67,000 clones listed, more than 85% were seen once; the top ten hold around 2.2%. The material sequenced was CD4+ or CD8+ T cells sorted from blood, taken in a trial of the OX40 agonist ivuxolimab. The receptors originated from an adult with an advanced solid tumor such as melanoma, head and neck, liver or kidney cancer.

The chain is built from TRBV6-1 and TRBJ1-3; D is unclear. The CDR3 runs 15 residues. V was trimmed by 4 bases and J by 2 bases, leaving 12 bases between them. Germline V gene lookup returns CDR1 MNHNS and CDR2 SASEGT. CDR3 nucleotides: TGTGCCAGCAGTGGGCAGATAGACACTGGAAACACCATATATTTT. It is translated as CASSGQIDTGNTIYF.

J is TRBJ2-3 and V is TRBV19; D might be TRBD1 (5 bases). The germline V and J ends were trimmed by 4 bases and 5 bases, with 7 bases remaining between them. The CDR3 sequence is 12 residues long. CDR1 LNHDA and CDR2 SQIVND come from the germline V gene (reference sequence). The CDR3 DNA reads as TGTGCCAGTAGTAGACAGCTAGATACGCAGTATTTT. This translates into CASSRQLDTQYF.

V gene TRBV19 combines with J gene TRBJ2-1, with a tentative D call TRBD1 (6 bases). The CDR3 is made up of 15 amino acids. V was clipped by 6 bases and J by 3 bases, with 15 bases between them. CDR1 LNHDA and CDR2 SQIVND come from the germline V gene (reference sequence). The CDR3 reads CASRAPDRNYNEQFF. The CDR3, as DNA: TGTGCCAGTAGGGCACCGGACAGAAACTACAATGAGCAGTTCTTC.

V and J are TRBV7-9 and TRBJ1-4, with D possibly TRBD1 on 6 matching bases. From germline, CDR1 is SEHNR and CDR2 FQNEAQ (reference sequence). The V gene lost 5 bases and the J gene lost 0 bases, with 10 bases spanning the gap. The CDR3 covers 15 residues. As DNA, the CDR3 is TGTGCCAGCAGCACCAGGGGAGCAACTAATGAAAAACTGTTTTTT. Translated, it gives CASSTRGATNEKLFF.

The chain links TRBV7-8 to TRBJ2-7, with D uncertain. In germline, CDR1 is SGHVS, CDR2 FQNEAQ. The CDR3 extends over 14 amino acids. The V gene lost 1 base and the J gene lost 2 bases, with 9 bases spanning the gap. CDR3 amino acids: CASSLEGLAYEQYF. The DNA of the CDR3 is TGTGCCAGCAGCTTAGAGGGATTAGCCTACGAGCAGTACTTC.

This sequence joins TRBV15 and TRBJ2-2; D remains ambiguous. Per germline, CDR1 LNHNV and CDR2 YYDKDF (reference sequence). The length of the CDR3 is 15 residues. The V and J ends lost 0 bases and 2 bases respectively, with 7 bases between them. The CDR3 region is CATSRDFRNTGELFF. The DNA of the CDR3 is TGTGCCACCAGCAGAGATTTCAGAAACACCGGGGAGCTGTTTTTT.

The V gene is TRBV28, the J gene TRBJ2-4; tentatively, D is TRBD1 (6 bases). The CDR3 has 16 residues. Trimming removed 5 bases at V and 3 bases at J, with 17 bases between. CDR1 and CDR2 from the germline V gene are MDHEN and SYDVKM. Here the CDR3 reads CASSLSTGWGKNIQYF. CDR3 in DNA: TGTGCCAGCAGTCTATCCACAGGGTGGGGCAAAAACATTCAGTACTTC.

In this sample, this clone turned up a few times. The chain links TRBV18 to TRBJ2-7; D uncertain. This CDR3 is built from 14 residues. The germline V gene encodes CDR1 KGHSH and CDR2 LQKENI. V was trimmed by 3 bases and J by 2 bases, leaving 11 bases between them. The CDR3 is CASSPVATAYEQYF. For the CDR3, the DNA is TGTGCCAGCTCACCGGTAGCTACGGCCTACGAGCAGTACTTC.

V usage is TRBV4-1 and J usage is TRBJ2-1, with 10 bases lining up with TRBD2. Germline loops: CDR1 MGHRA, CDR2 YSYEKL. The CDR3 covers 18 residues. The V gene end was trimmed by 2 bases and the J gene end by 7 bases; junction bases not matched to a gene: 14. The CDR3 DNA reads TGCGCCAGCAGCCAACCTGGTAGCGGGAGGCCCCTAGAAAATGAGCAGTTCTTC. As protein: CASSQPGSGRPLENEQFF.

The chain combines TRBV15 with TRBJ2-1; 9 positions agree with TRBD2. With 0 bases clipped from V and 1 base from J, the junction kept 7 bases outside the gene matches. The CDR3 has 18 amino acids. Germline lookup yields CDR1 LNHNV and CDR2 YYDKDF (reference sequence). Written as DNA, the CDR3 is TGTGCCACCAGCAGAGAATATAGCGGGAGCGGGTCCTACAATGAGCAGTTCTTC. This encodes CATSREYSGSGSYNEQFF.

The J gene is TRBJ2-3, the V gene TRBV21-1; the table calls TRBD2, which could not be checked here. TRBV21-1 is a pseudogene locus. This CDR3 comprises 21 residues. CDR3 sequence reads: CASSKGLPLGAEGTFTDTQYF. Written as DNA, the CDR3 is TGTGCCAGCAGCAAAGGACTCCCACTCGGCGCGGAGGGCACGTTCACAGATACGCAGTATTTT.

The chain couples TRBV5-1 to TRBJ2-7; D uncertain. CDR3 length equals 13 residues. Trimming stripped 0 bases from V and 4 bases from J, with 8 bases between. Looked up from germline, CDR1 is SGHRS and CDR2 is YFSETQ. Written as DNA, the CDR3 is TGCGCCAGCAGCTTGGGACTTCCGTACGAGCAGTACTTC. As protein: CASSLGLPYEQYF.

The CDR3 coding sequence is TGTGCCAGTAGTACCACCCGGCCCATCCTCTCGGGTGGCTACACCTTC. Amino acids: CASSTTRPILSGGYTF. The V call is TRBV19, the J call TRBJ1-2, with D hard to call. Germline V CDR1 and CDR2: LNHDA, SQIVND (reference sequence). V dropped 4 bases and J dropped 7 bases, with 22 bases sitting between them. This CDR3 region has 16 residues.

This clone was observed once. CDR3 sequence (DNA): TGTGCCAGCAGCTCCTTAGCGGCCAGCACCTACAATGAGCAGTTCTTC. Translated, it gives CASSSLAASTYNEQFF. This chain uses TRBV7-9 with TRBJ2-1; a possible D gene is TRBD2 (6 bases). Germline loops: CDR1 SEHNR, CDR2 FQNEAQ (reference sequence). V was pared by 4 bases and J by 2 bases, with 15 bases between. CDR3 length equals 16 residues.

This chain links TRBV9 with TRBJ2-5; 7 positions agree with TRBD2. Trimming took 0 bases from V and 2 from J; bases not matched to a gene: 4. The germline CDR1 and CDR2 sequences are SGDLS and YYNGEE. The CDR3 is 15 amino acids. This CDR3 reads CASSVGVGGQETQYF. In nucleotides, the CDR3 is TGTGCCAGCAGCGTAGGGGTCGGGGGGCAAGAGACCCAGTACTTC.

This clone was detected once. The chain carries TRBV11-3 and TRBJ2-7; D may be TRBD1 (6 bases). This CDR3 is 15 amino acids long. CDR1 and CDR2 (germline): SGHNT, YENEEA. Trimming took 6 bases from V and 3 from J, leaving 18 bases between them. The CDR3 DNA follows: TGTGCCAGCAGGTACAGGGCGCACCAAGACTACGAGCAGTACTTC. Translation: CASRYRAHQDYEQYF.

The chain joins TRBV19 to TRBJ2-7; unclear D gene. Germline CDR1 reads LNHDA; CDR2 reads SQIVND (reference sequence). The V end was cut by 1 base, the J end by 3 bases, with 13 bases between. This CDR3 is 15 amino acids long. Here the CDR3 DNA reads TGTGCCAGTAGTATAGGCCCACAAGGTCTCTACGAGCAGTACTTC. Its protein is CASSIGPQGLYEQYF. The full variable domain, completed using reference TRBV19 and TRBJ2-7, is DGGITQSPKYLFRKEGQNVTLSCEQNLNHDAMYWYRQDPGQGLRLIYYSQIVNDFQKGDIAEGYSVSREKKESFPLTVTSAQKNPTAFYLCASSIGPQGLYEQYFGPGTRLTVT.